A selection of T cell receptor beta chains follows, all from one sample in a study of T cells in Graves' hyperthyroidism and ophthalmopathy. A single record per CDR3 protein comes from TCRdb applying MiXCR to the multiplex PCR reads. This repertoire shows about 740,000 distinct CDR3 sequences, 13% to 15% found once; its top ten account for around 9.6%. The sequenced sample was blood. The receptors derive from a woman between 18 and 30 years old with Graves' hyperthyroidism. Each CDR3 is given with its conserved first and last residue.

j_gene	v_gene	CDR3aa
TRBJ2-7	TRBV6-1	CASSVTGGRYEQYF
TRBJ2-7	TRBV30	CAWSLLPGVAYEQYF
TRBJ2-5	TRBV28	CASRFSGTGFETQYF
TRBJ1-6	TRBV27	CASRFGDSRYNSPLHF
TRBJ2-7	TRBV18	CASSVVPGTNTYEQYF
TRBJ1-5	TRBV15	CATREGRTLNQPQHF
TRBJ1-2	TRBV19	CASSIGGRTNYGYTF
TRBJ2-1	TRBV7-9	CASSSSPGQSYNEQFF
TRBJ1-2	TRBV11-2	CASSKLDTDGYTF
TRBJ2-7	TRBV12-3/TRBV12-4	CASSLGVGRAYEQYF
TRBJ2-1	TRBV20-1	CSARDRHGSSYNEQFF
TRBJ2-7	TRBV7-9	CASRTTGLAGDYEQYF
TRBJ2-5	TRBV7-3	CASSPRAGETQYF
TRBJ2-2	TRBV12-3/TRBV12-4	CASMAAAQGELFF
TRBJ2-3	TRBV12-3/TRBV12-4	CASSFSGIDDITDTQYF
TRBJ1-1	TRBV28	CASSFDLNTEAFF
TRBJ2-3	TRBV2	CASRFVDTQYF
TRBJ2-3	TRBV2	CASSEALGTETSGRTDTQYF
TRBJ2-7	TRBV19	CASKPTGQGFYEQYF
TRBJ2-3	TRBV3-1	CASSQDPSGFTDTQYF
TRBJ1-1	TRBV9	CASSAFMNTEAFF
TRBJ2-4	TRBV28	CASSPQGIRAGGRPPAKNIQYF
TRBJ2-5	TRBV30	CAWTATGLTSGLKTQYF
TRBJ1-2	TRBV6-1	CASSEAPGGLYGYTF
TRBJ2-5	TRBV29-1	CSARTSGTETQYF
TRBJ2-3	TRBV29-1	CSVDSGTGGFGTDTQYF
TRBJ1-6	TRBV30	CAWTAGESNSPLHF
TRBJ2-1	TRBV7-2	CASSFRTAGTSGPNEQFF
TRBJ2-1	TRBV19	CASSVGDVGANEQFF
TRBJ2-7	TRBV12-3/TRBV12-4	CASSPVGSSGEQYF
TRBJ2-7	TRBV27	CASRRGGSSYEQYF
TRBJ1-5	TRBV7-2	CASSPNGQLNQPQHF
TRBJ2-3	TRBV7-9	CASTSGADTQYF
TRBJ2-2	TRBV18	CASSPDRKSTGELFF
TRBJ2-2	TRBV6-2/TRBV6-3	CASSYARTSGRTGELFF
TRBJ2-1	TRBV6-1	CASSAGLAPNNEQFF
TRBJ2-7	TRBV28	CASSAPGTGSYEQYF
TRBJ2-7	TRBV20-1	CRDPYEQYF
TRBJ2-1	TRBV20-1	CSARALAGVYNEQFF
TRBJ2-7	TRBV2	CASSGQGLAGGGYEQYF
TRBJ2-7	TRBV18	CASSPPGQRAYEQYF
TRBJ1-2	TRBV6-2/TRBV6-3	CASSFTGFGYTF
TRBJ2-2	TRBV2	CASRTDSNTGELFF
TRBJ2-1	TRBV5-5	CASSRRQVGYNEQFF
TRBJ2-3	TRBV29-1	CSARFVDALALDADTQYF
TRBJ2-7	TRBV6-2/TRBV6-3	CASSLAGLAYSYEQYF
TRBJ1-4	TRBV2	CASTWGMTNEKLFF
TRBJ1-1	TRBV18	CASSPSGARDTEAFF
TRBJ1-4	TRBV7-2	CASSSDRGPRNEKLFF
TRBJ1-5	TRBV12-3/TRBV12-4	CASSLARAGRGVKGAQHF
TRBJ2-4	TRBV12-3/TRBV12-4	CASRTGGTNIQYF
TRBJ1-1	TRBV27	CASRTDTEAFF
TRBJ1-1	TRBV28	CASSFLGRSFMNTEAFF
TRBJ2-7	TRBV19	CASSMGPGRSSYEQYF
TRBJ2-2	TRBV28	CASSSRGLAGGRTGELFF